The T cell receptor (beta chain) described here comes from a study of blood T cell repertoires in COVID-19. In the study's own analysis: Reference gene primer amplification yielded estimated nucleated cell counts. The data were produced by immunoSEQ multiplex PCR, yet TCRdb's version contains in-frame clones alone and is incomplete. The V and J calls and clone size come from that table; D and trimming were worked out from the DNA. Among about 220,000 clones listed, roughly 85% were seen once. The length of the CDR3 is 16 residues. V was clipped by 3 bases and J by 3 bases; unmatched bases: 10. Per germline, CDR1 SGHDN and CDR2 FVKESK.

The receptor was derived from a woman between 65 and 79 years old with COVID-19, enrolled during active disease. Sequences were obtained from peripheral blood. The chain combines TRBV14 with TRBJ2-7, with 8 bases fitting TRBD1. As DNA, the CDR3 is TGTGCCAGCAGCCAGGGATTAGGGACAGGAAGCTACGAGCAGTACTTC. This gives the protein CASSQGLGTGSYEQYF. The full variable domain, completed using reference TRBV14 and TRBJ2-7, is EAGVTQFPSHSVIEKGQTVTLRCDPISGHDNLYWYRRVMGKEIKFLLHFVKESKQDESGMPNNRFLAERTGGTYSTLKVQPAELEDSGVYFCASSQGLGTGSYEQYFGPGTRLTVT.